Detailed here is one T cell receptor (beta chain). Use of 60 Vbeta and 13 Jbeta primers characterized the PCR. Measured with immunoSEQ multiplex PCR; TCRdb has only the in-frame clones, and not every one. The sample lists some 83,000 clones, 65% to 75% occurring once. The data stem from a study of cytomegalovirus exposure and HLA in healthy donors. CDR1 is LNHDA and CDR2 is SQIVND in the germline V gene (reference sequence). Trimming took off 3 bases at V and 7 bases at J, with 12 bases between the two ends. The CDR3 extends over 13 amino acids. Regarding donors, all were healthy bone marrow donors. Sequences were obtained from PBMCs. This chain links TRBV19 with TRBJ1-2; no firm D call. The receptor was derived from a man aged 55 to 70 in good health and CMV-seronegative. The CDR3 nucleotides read TGTGCCAGTAGTATTCCGGAGGGCGTTGGCTACACCTTC. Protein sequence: CASSIPEGVGYTF.